The 26 T cell receptor beta chains reported below all come from one sample, sequenced in a study of T cell responses to AZD1222 COVID-19 vaccine. Sequencing was performed with immunoSEQ multiplex PCR; in TCRdb, only in-frame clones are kept and a portion is missing. The table has around 260,000 clones, over 85% seen once. The material sequenced was peripheral blood, taken on day 0 of AZD1222 vaccination. These receptors came from an adult in good health.

The chain combines TRBV19 with TRBJ1-3, with D unresolved. Between the trimmed V and J ends, which lost 5 bases and 4 bases, there was a span of 15 bases. CDR3 length: 15 amino acids. CDR1 is LNHDA and CDR2 is SQIVND in the germline V gene (reference sequence). The CDR3 DNA reads TGTGCCAGTAGTGGCAAGCGGGTAGGCGGAAACACCATATATTTT. As protein: CASSGKRVGGNTIYF.

This clone was seen just once. The chain links TRBV6-2 or TRBV6-3 to TRBJ2-5, with a tentative D call TRBD2 (6 bases). CDR1 and CDR2 (germline): MNHEY, SVGEGT. V shed 4 bases and J shed 2 bases, with 23 bases lying between them. This CDR3 contains 18 residues. CDR3 sequence (DNA): TGTGCCAGCAGTTGGGGAGGCTACTCAGTCGGGGCTCAAGAGACCCAGTACTTC. This gives the protein CASSWGGYSVGAQETQYF.

This rearrangement joins TRBV5-4 to TRBJ2-2; the D is unclear. CDR1 and CDR2 (germline): SGHNT, YYREEE (reference sequence). CDR3 size: 14 residues. V was cut by 3 bases and J by 0 bases, with 6 bases left in between. The CDR3 is CASSSGPNTGELFF. The CDR3, as DNA: TGTGCCAGCAGCTCGGGCCCGAACACCGGGGAGCTGTTTTTT.

The chain combines TRBV19 with TRBJ2-1; TRBD2 matches at 8 bases. After removal of 5 bases from V and 6 bases from J, the junction contained 6 bases not matched to a gene. The CDR3 runs 14 residues. Germline assignment: CDR1 LNHDA and CDR2 SQIVND (reference sequence). CDR3 DNA sequence: TGTGCCAGTAGTCACGGGAGGGGGAGCAATGAGCAGTTCTTC. It codes for CASSHGRGSNEQFF.

The chain has TRBV6-2 or TRBV6-3 and TRBJ2-3; D is unclear. The germline V gene has CDR1 MNHEY and CDR2 SVGEGT. This CDR3 contains 15 residues. Trimming stripped 2 bases from V and 0 bases from J, with 9 bases between. CDR3 in amino acids: CASSYALTSTDTQYF. CDR3 nucleotides: TGTGCCAGCAGTTACGCATTAACTAGCACAGATACGCAGTATTTT.

This chain joins TRBV23-1 and TRBJ2-1; D is perhaps TRBD1 (7 bases). TRBV23-1 is placed among ORFs of uncertain function. This CDR3 has 16 residues. V was shortened by 1 base and J by 7 bases, with 17 bases between the two germline ends. The CDR3 loop reads CASSQYQRTGGNEQFF. In DNA, the CDR3 is TGCGCCAGCAGTCAATACCAGAGGACAGGAGGGAATGAGCAGTTCTTC.

This chain links TRBV18 with TRBJ1-1; D unclear. In germline, CDR1 is KGHSH, CDR2 LQKENI. Trimming stripped 3 bases from V and 3 bases from J, with 8 bases between. This CDR3 contains 13 residues. The DNA of the CDR3 is TGTGCCAGCTCACCTGGACTGGACACTGAAGCTTTCTTT. It is translated as CASSPGLDTEAFF.

V usage is TRBV3-1 (or the pseudogene TRBV3-2) and J usage is TRBJ1-6, with a tentative D call TRBD1 (5 bases). In germline, CDR1 is LGHDT, CDR2 YNNKEL (reference sequence). The CDR3 consists of 16 residues. V lost 4 bases to trimming and J lost 0 bases, with 10 bases between them. The CDR3 sequence: CASSPAGSSYNSPLHF. CDR3 DNA sequence: TGTGCCAGCAGCCCGGCAGGGAGCTCCTATAATTCACCCCTCCACTTT.

The V gene is TRBV25-1, the J gene TRBJ1-1; D is unclear. Germline values: CDR1 MGHDK, CDR2 SYGVNS. The CDR3 covers 14 residues. Between the trimmed V and J ends, which lost 2 bases and 4 bases, there was a span of 11 bases. The CDR3 region has the DNA TGTGCCAGCAGTGAAACAAGGGTAGGCACTGAAGCTTTCTTT. Translating gives CASSETRVGTEAFF.

V usage is TRBV25-1 and J usage is TRBJ2-7; 8 bases line up with TRBD2. The trim removed 2 bases at V and 5 bases at J, leaving 5 bases unmatched. CDR3 length equals 14 residues. CDR1 is MGHDK, CDR2 SYGVNS, per germline. CDR3 in amino acids: CASSESGSSNEQYF. The CDR3 DNA reads TGTGCCAGCAGTGAAAGCGGGAGCTCGAACGAGCAGTACTTC.

V and J are TRBV9 and TRBJ2-2; 10 positions agree with TRBD1. V lost 4 bases and J lost 5; bases outside the gene matches: 8. Germline V gives CDR1 SGDLS, CDR2 YYNGEE. The CDR3 runs 16 residues. In nucleotides, the CDR3 is TGTGCCAGCAGCCCAATCCCGGGACAGGGGACCGGGGAGCTGTTTTTT. It codes for CASSPIPGQGTGELFF.

The chain employs TRBV4-1 and TRBJ2-7; 9 positions agree with TRBD1. Germline loops: CDR1 MGHRA, CDR2 YSYEKL. CDR3 size: 14 residues. V gave up 5 bases and J gave up 6 bases; unmatched junction bases: 8. Here the CDR3 DNA reads TGCGCCAGCAGCTTCCGGGACAGGGACCGCGAGCAGTACTTC. Encoded protein: CASSFRDRDREQYF.

In nucleotides, the CDR3 is TGTGCCAGCAGCTTAAAGGAGGAGTATGTGTACGAGCAGTACTTC. Translation: CASSLKEEYVYEQYF. J is TRBJ2-7 and V is TRBV7-6, with a possible D match to TRBD2 (5 bases). CDR1 and CDR2 from the germline V gene are SGHVS and FNYEAQ. With 2 bases removed from V and 4 bases from J, the gap between germline ends came to 15 bases. The CDR3 has 15 residues.

The V call is TRBV15, the J call TRBJ2-7, with 9 bases lining up with TRBD1. Germline V gives CDR1 LNHNV, CDR2 YYDKDF (reference sequence). The junction had 11 bases not matched to a gene; V was cut back by 3 bases and J by 5 bases. The CDR3 has 16 residues. CDR3 protein: CATSRGEGQGTNEQYF. For the CDR3, the DNA is TGTGCCACCAGCAGGGGGGAAGGACAGGGGACAAACGAGCAGTACTTC.

The rearrangement joins TRBV28 to TRBJ2-3, with TRBD1 identical over 7 bases. After removal of 2 bases from V and 1 base from J, the junction contained 15 bases not matched to a gene. CDR1 MDHEN and CDR2 SYDVKM come from the germline V gene. The CDR3 totals 19 residues. CDR3 sequence (DNA): TGTGCCAGCAGTTTAACCTTAACAGGGGATCACTCCGGCACAGATACGCAGTATTTT. It encodes CASSLTLTGDHSGTDTQYF.

This clone is a singleton in its sample. This chain uses TRBV28 with TRBJ2-4; tentative D call: TRBD2 (6 bases). This CDR3 region has 15 residues. CDR1 MDHEN and CDR2 SYDVKM come from the germline V gene. Trimming removed 4 bases from V and 0 bases from J, with 10 bases in between. The CDR3 loop reads CASSSGTLAKNIQYF. Here the CDR3 DNA reads TGTGCCAGCAGTTCCGGGACTCTAGCCAAAAACATTCAGTACTTC.

This chain joins TRBV7-9 and TRBJ2-1; 11 bases map to TRBD2. CDR3 length equals 15 residues. Trimming at V came to 5 bases and at J to 8 bases, leaving 8 bases not matched to a gene. In germline, CDR1 is SEHNR, CDR2 FQNEAQ (reference sequence). The DNA for the CDR3 is TGTGCCAGCAGCCACGGACTAGCGGGCCCTGATGAGCAGTTCTTC. Its translation: CASSHGLAGPDEQFF.

The chain carries TRBV19 and TRBJ1-1; D is undetermined. V dropped 4 bases and J dropped 6 bases, with 6 bases sitting between them. CDR1 LNHDA and CDR2 SQIVND come from the germline V gene (reference sequence). This CDR3 is built from 11 residues. The CDR3 region has the DNA TGTGCCAGTAGTACCGAAGCTGAAGCTTTCTTT. Protein product: CASSTEAEAFF.

The chain joins TRBV18 to TRBJ1-6; a weak D match, TRBD1 (6 bases). Per germline, CDR1 KGHSH and CDR2 LQKENI. CDR3 length: 15 residues. Trimming pared 6 bases from V and 6 bases from J, leaving 15 bases between. The CDR3 spells CASSPGAQVNSPLHF. The CDR3 nucleotides read TGTGCCAGCTCTCCAGGGGCGCAAGTTAATTCACCCCTCCACTTT.

The chain has TRBV5-1 and TRBJ1-4, with D maybe TRBD1 (5 bases). The CDR3 runs to 14 residues. Germline V gene sequence: CDR1 SGHRS, CDR2 YFSETQ. Trimming left V 4 bases short and J 8 bases short, with 15 bases between. DNA for the CDR3: TGCGCCAGCAGCCGAGGGGCCGCGGGGGAAAAACTGTTTTTT. Translating it yields CASSRGAAGEKLFF.

The CDR3 nucleotides read TGTGCCAGCAGCTCCCGACGGGGGGAGACCCAGTACTTC. This sequence encodes CASSSRRGETQYF. V usage is TRBV9 and J usage is TRBJ2-5; weak D call: TRBD2 (6 bases). In germline, CDR1 is SGDLS, CDR2 YYNGEE. CDR3 length: 13 residues. V shed 4 bases and J shed 5 bases, with 12 bases lying between them.

In DNA form, the CDR3 reads TGCGCCAGCAGCTTGGATCCGGGTTCTGACACTGAAGCTTTCTTT. Translation: CASSLDPGSDTEAFF. This chain uses TRBV5-1 with TRBJ1-1; D is uncertain. CDR1 is SGHRS, CDR2 YFSETQ, per germline. The CDR3 extends over 15 amino acids. Trimming shortened V by 0 bases and J by 3 bases, and 12 bases separated the two germline ends.

This chain connects TRBV28 to TRBJ1-3; 8 bases map to TRBD1. The trim removed 5 bases at V and 0 bases at J, leaving 12 bases unmatched. There are 18 residues in the CDR3. CDR1 and CDR2 from the germline V gene are MDHEN and SYDVKM. In DNA, the CDR3 is TGTGCCAGCAGTCCACCGGACAGGGCTTACGACTCTGGAAACACCATATATTTT. Translating gives CASSPPDRAYDSGNTIYF.

This clone occurred once. V usage is TRBV13 and J usage is TRBJ2-7; 8 nucleotides agree with TRBD2. Germline CDR1 PRHDT, CDR2 FYEKMQ (reference sequence). This CDR3 has 13 amino acids. The ends lost 4 bases at V and 4 bases at J; junction bases unmatched: 3. The CDR3 sequence: CASSYGREYEQYF. In nucleotides, the CDR3 is TGTGCCAGCAGCTACGGGAGGGAATACGAGCAGTACTTC.

For the CDR3, the DNA is TGTGCCAGCAGCTTGGAAGGGGCGGCGAACACTGAAGCTTTCTTT. Translating gives CASSLEGAANTEAFF. The rearrangement links TRBV5-4 to TRBJ1-1, with a tentative D call TRBD1 (5 bases). The germline V gene encodes CDR1 SGHNT and CDR2 YYREEE (reference sequence). The CDR3 length is 15 residues. V was shortened by 0 bases and J by 1 base, with 10 bases between the two germline ends.

As for this clone: Other DNA sequences from this sample encode an identical CDR3 as well. The CDR3 is CASSRTGGYEQYF. CDR3 DNA: TGTGCCAGTAGCAGGACGGGCGGCTACGAGCAGTACTTC. This chain connects TRBV19 to TRBJ2-7; D unclear. Germline CDR1 reads LNHDA; CDR2 reads SQIVND (reference sequence). Between the trimmed V and J ends, which lost 6 bases and 3 bases, there was a span of 12 bases. This CDR3 is 13 amino acids long.